These 30 T cell receptor beta chains were all obtained from the same sample, sequenced in a study of blood T cell repertoires in COVID-19. Assay used: immunoSEQ multiplex PCR; TCRdb lists only in-frame clones, some missing. The repertoire holds some 320,000 clones, with roughly 85% as singletons. The sample taken for sequencing was peripheral blood. The origin of the receptors is a human donor in a cohort sampled during active COVID-19.

The table lists this clone with a count of one. The rearrangement links TRBV6-5 to TRBJ1-2, with D tentatively TRBD1 (5 bases). The V end was cut by 7 bases, the J end by 4 bases, with 13 bases between. CDR1 is MNHEY and CDR2 is SVGAGI in the germline V gene. There are 13 residues in the CDR3. DNA for the CDR3: TGTGCCAGCATCCCCCAGGGAATCTATGGCTACACCTTC. It is translated as CASIPQGIYGYTF.

In the case of this clone: The identical CDR3 is also encoded by other nucleotide sequences in the sample. The gene calls are TRBV5-6 and TRBJ2-7; maybe TRBD1 (7 bases). Germline V gene lookup returns CDR1 SGHDT and CDR2 YYEEEE. V was cut by 0 bases and J by 3 bases, with 10 bases left in between. The CDR3 consists of 14 residues. The CDR3 loop reads CASSLGQGGYEQYF. The CDR3, as DNA: TGTGCCAGCAGCTTGGGGCAGGGGGGCTACGAGCAGTACTTC.

The chain is built from TRBV3-1 (or the pseudogene TRBV3-2) and TRBJ1-1, with D perhaps matching TRBD1 (6 bases). From germline, CDR1 is LGHDT and CDR2 YNNKEL (reference sequence). There are 18 residues in the CDR3. V was pared by 0 bases and J by 3 bases, with 20 bases between. CDR3 nucleotides: TGTGCCAGCAGCCAAGATAGGAAGGGGGGGTCAGCGGACACTGAAGCTTTCTTT. The encoded protein is CASSQDRKGGSADTEAFF.

The genes are TRBV3-1 (or the pseudogene TRBV3-2) and TRBJ2-4; D remains unclear. Trimming took 1 base from V and 0 from J, leaving 10 bases between them. This CDR3 region has 16 residues. Germline lookup yields CDR1 LGHDT and CDR2 YNNKEL (reference sequence). The CDR3 sequence is CASSQAFGVAKNIQYF. For the CDR3, the DNA is TGTGCCAGCAGCCAAGCTTTCGGTGTAGCCAAAAACATTCAGTACTTC.

This clone appeared once. The CDR3 sequence is CASSLAMAGRSPLHF. In DNA, the CDR3 is TGCGCCAGCAGCTTGGCCATGGCAGGGCGATCACCCCTCCACTTT. This chain links TRBV5-1 with TRBJ1-6; D perhaps matches TRBD1 (5 bases). Trimming removed 0 bases from V and 10 bases from J, with 14 bases in between. Looked up from germline, CDR1 is SGHRS and CDR2 is YFSETQ. CDR3 length: 15 residues.

This clone was detected only a few times. V usage is TRBV5-8 and J usage is TRBJ2-7; unclear D gene. V was clipped by 1 base and J by 2 bases, with 4 bases between them. Germline assignment: CDR1 SGHTS and CDR2 YDEGEE. The CDR3 sequence is 12 residues long. In nucleotides, the CDR3 is TGTGCCAGCAGCTTGCTTGCCTACGAGCAGTACTTC. This encodes CASSLLAYEQYF.

The V and J genes are TRBV2 and TRBJ1-6, with 9 bases fitting TRBD1. V was clipped by 5 bases and J by 9 bases; unmatched bases: 8. The germline V gene has CDR1 SNHLY and CDR2 FYNNEI. The CDR3 has 15 residues. The CDR3 DNA reads TGTGCCAGCAGTCAGTGGGACAGGGATATTTCACCCCTCCACTTT. This gives the protein CASSQWDRDISPLHF.

This clone came up a few times. Other DNA sequences within the sample encode an identical CDR3. J is TRBJ2-1 and V is TRBV7-3; 8 bases map to TRBD1. CDR1 is SGHTA and CDR2 is FQGTGA in the germline V gene. Trimming at V came to 5 bases and at J to 4 bases, leaving 7 bases not matched to a gene. The CDR3 is 15 residues long. As DNA, the CDR3 is TGTGCCAGCAGCCCAGGACAGGGAGGATACAATGAGCAGTTCTTC. Protein sequence: CASSPGQGGYNEQFF.

V is TRBV5-1 and J is TRBJ1-5; 9 nucleotides agree with TRBD1. The CDR3 has 14 amino acids. In germline, CDR1 is SGHRS, CDR2 YFSETQ. V dropped 0 bases and J dropped 10; count of bases not matched to a gene: 5. This CDR3 reads CASSLGQGGGPQHF. CDR3 nucleotides: TGCGCCAGCAGCTTGGGACAGGGGGGTGGACCCCAGCATTTT.

V and J are TRBV18 and TRBJ2-2; 15 bases are a match to TRBD2. With 3 bases clipped from V and 2 bases from J, the junction kept 4 bases outside the gene matches. CDR3 length: 18 amino acids. CDR1 is KGHSH, CDR2 LQKENI, per germline. This CDR3 reads CASSPPGLAGGNTGELFF. CDR3 in DNA: TGTGCCAGCTCACCTCCGGGACTAGCGGGGGGAAACACCGGGGAGCTGTTTTTT.

This clone was seen a few times. In DNA, the CDR3 is TGTGCCAGCACCGAGGGTAATGGCTACACCTTC. Translation gives CASTEGNGYTF. The chain employs TRBV6-5 and TRBJ1-2; D remains unclear. CDR1 and CDR2 from the germline V gene are MNHEY and SVGAGI. Trimming shortened V by 7 bases and J by 6 bases, and 9 bases separated the two germline ends. The CDR3 totals 11 residues.

The chain joins TRBV27 to TRBJ2-2; possibly TRBD2 for D (5 bases). The CDR3 totals 15 residues. V was cut by 5 bases and J by 1 base, with 11 bases left in between. In germline, CDR1 is MNHEY, CDR2 SMNVEV (reference sequence). The CDR3 DNA reads TGTGCCAGCAGTCCTGTTGGACTGAACACCGGGGAGCTGTTTTTT. Translated: CASSPVGLNTGELFF.

The chain has TRBV6-5 and TRBJ1-5, with D maybe TRBD1 (6 bases). Per the germline V gene, CDR1 is MNHEY and CDR2 is SVGAGI. The CDR3 spans 13 residues. Trimming left V 6 bases short and J 7 bases short, with 13 bases between. In DNA form, the CDR3 reads TGTGCCAGCAGACTGGGGGCAAGACAGCCCCAGCATTTT. This sequence encodes CASRLGARQPQHF.

CDR3 in DNA: TGTGCCAGCAGTTACTTTACAGGGCTGGTTGGCACTGAAGCTTTCTTT. Translating it yields CASSYFTGLVGTEAFF. The V gene is TRBV6-5, the J gene TRBJ1-1, with D possibly matching TRBD1 (6 bases). The V end was cut by 1 base, the J end by 4 bases, with 16 bases between. The CDR3 has 16 residues. Per germline, CDR1 MNHEY and CDR2 SVGAGI.

The gene calls are TRBV19 and TRBJ1-2, with 9 bases fitting TRBD1. Looked up from germline, CDR1 is LNHDA and CDR2 is SQIVND (reference sequence). Germline trimming cut 6 bases from V and 7 bases from J; bases unmatched to any gene: 9. This CDR3 spans 14 amino acids. The CDR3 DNA sequence: TGTGCCAGTAGAACAGGGGGCGTGTTTGGTGGCTACACCTTC. The encoded protein is CASRTGGVFGGYTF.

This chain links TRBV5-6 with TRBJ2-1; 7 nucleotides match TRBD2. The length of the CDR3 is 13 residues. The ends lost 4 bases at V and 3 bases at J; junction bases unmatched: 1. In germline, CDR1 is SGHDT, CDR2 YYEEEE. This CDR3 reads CASSTGGYNEQFF. CDR3 nucleotide sequence: TGTGCCAGCAGCACGGGGGGCTACAATGAGCAGTTCTTC.

The rearrangement uses TRBV5-1 and TRBJ1-1; maybe TRBD1 (6 bases). V was trimmed by 0 bases and J by 1 base, leaving 13 bases between them. Germline loops: CDR1 SGHRS, CDR2 YFSETQ. CDR3 length equals 16 residues. CDR3 loop: CASSLGAGVRNTEAFF. The CDR3 coding sequence is TGCGCCAGCAGCTTGGGGGCAGGGGTAAGGAACACTGAAGCTTTCTTT. Combining the CDR3 with reference TRBV5-1 and TRBJ1-1 gives the whole variable domain KAGVTQTPRYLIKTRGQQVTLSCSPISGHRSVSWYQQTPGQGLQFLFEYFSETQRNKGNFPGRFSGRQFSNSRSEMNVSTLELGDSALYLCASSLGAGVRNTEAFFGQGTRLTVV.

This clone appeared a single time. The rearrangement links TRBV15 to TRBJ2-1; no clear D. Germline V gives CDR1 LNHNV, CDR2 YYDKDF (reference sequence). V gave up 0 bases and J gave up 3 bases, with 9 bases separating them. The CDR3 is 15 residues long. CDR3 coding DNA: TGTGCCACCAGCAGAGAGCTATCGCACTACAATGAGCAGTTCTTC. Its translation is CATSRELSHYNEQFF.

The genes are TRBV5-6 and TRBJ2-7; TRBD1 might be the D (8 bases). Per germline, CDR1 SGHDT and CDR2 YYEEEE. Between the trimmed V and J ends, which lost 0 bases and 0 bases, there was a span of 16 bases. This CDR3 contains 17 residues. This chain's CDR3 is CASSLAWGGTGSYEQYF. The CDR3 nucleotides read TGTGCCAGCAGCTTGGCGTGGGGGGGGACAGGCTCCTACGAGCAGTACTTC.

The chain is built from TRBV3-1 (or the pseudogene TRBV3-2) and TRBJ1-3; D call uncertain. CDR1 and CDR2 from the germline V gene are LGHDT and YNNKEL (reference sequence). This CDR3 is 15 amino acids long. The ends were cut back, 0 bases at V and 2 bases at J, with 8 bases in the middle. Here the CDR3 reads CASSQELGPGNTIYF. Here the CDR3 DNA reads TGTGCCAGCAGCCAAGAACTGGGCCCTGGAAACACCATATATTTT.

The chain links TRBV2 to TRBJ2-6, with TRBD1 matching over 8 bases. Germline CDR1 and CDR2: SNHLY and FYNNEI. This CDR3 is 18 amino acids long. Germline trimming cut 5 bases from V and 5 bases from J; bases unmatched to any gene: 14. CDR3 bases: TGTGCCAGCAGTCCGGCCCCGGGACAGGCGTCTTGGGCCAACGTCCTGACTTTC. Protein: CASSPAPGQASWANVLTF.

The chain employs TRBV2 and TRBJ2-4; possibly TRBD2 for D (7 bases). The CDR3 has 11 amino acids. In germline, CDR1 is SNHLY, CDR2 FYNNEI. V was pared by 6 bases and J by 9 bases, with 9 bases between. CDR3 protein: CASRGGAIQYF. In nucleotides, the CDR3 is TGTGCCAGCAGGGGGGGGGCCATTCAGTACTTC.

This chain links TRBV6-6 with TRBJ1-5; a weak D match, TRBD1 (5 bases). CDR3 length: 17 amino acids. Deletions cut 5 bases from V and 0 bases from J, with 17 bases between. Germline V gives CDR1 MNHNY, CDR2 SVGAGI (reference sequence). The CDR3 protein is CASSPQDGLYSNQPQHF. CDR3 sequence (DNA): TGTGCCAGCAGTCCACAGGACGGTTTGTATAGCAATCAGCCCCAGCATTTT.

The gene calls are TRBV4-1 and TRBJ1-1, with D perhaps TRBD1 (5 bases). The V gene lost 1 base and the J gene lost 9 bases, with 9 bases spanning the gap. The CDR3 covers 12 residues. Per the germline V gene, CDR1 is MGHRA and CDR2 is YSYEKL. The CDR3 region is CASSQGEGKAFF. The CDR3, as DNA: TGCGCCAGCAGCCAAGGGGAGGGGAAAGCTTTCTTT.

J is TRBJ2-1 and V is TRBV10-3; TRBD2 aligns across 9 bases. This CDR3 has 17 amino acids. The J segment lost 1 base and the V segment lost 10 bases, leaving 14 bases of the junction unmatched. Germline V gene data show CDR1 as ENHRY and CDR2 as SYGVKD. The CDR3 loop is CASSGSSGVTSYNEQFF. CDR3 coding DNA: TGTGCCAGCTCGGGGTCTAGCGGGGTAACTTCCTACAATGAGCAGTTCTTC.

The genes are TRBV5-4 and TRBJ2-3; 11 bases agree with TRBD2. The V and J ends lost 9 bases and 5 bases, in that order; junction bases with no gene match: 8. The CDR3 length is 14 residues. Germline CDR1 reads SGHNT; CDR2 reads YYREEE (reference sequence). The CDR3 nucleotides read TGTGCCACGGGTAGCGGGGGGGCTGGAGATACGCAGTATTTT. As protein: CATGSGGAGDTQYF.

The chain employs TRBV6-5 and TRBJ2-3, with 9 bases aligning to TRBD1. Germline V gene data show CDR1 as MNHEY and CDR2 as SVGAGI. V was clipped by 6 bases and J by 8 bases; unmatched bases: 6. This CDR3 is 13 amino acids long. In nucleotides, the CDR3 is TGTGCCAGCAGGGGACAGGGTATTCCTACGCAGTATTTT. Translating gives CASRGQGIPTQYF.

This clone has just a few counts. The chain combines TRBV25-1 with TRBJ1-1, with TRBD1 identical over 7 bases. CDR1 is MGHDK and CDR2 is SYGVNS in the germline V gene. The CDR3 extends over 13 amino acids. With 10 bases clipped from V and 0 bases from J, the junction kept 5 bases outside the gene matches. The CDR3 DNA reads TGTGCCACCAGGACAGGATTGAACACTGAAGCTTTCTTT. This encodes CATRTGLNTEAFF.

The rearrangement uses TRBV6-5 and TRBJ2-5, with D tentatively TRBD1 (7 bases). V lost 5 bases and J 7 bases, leaving 20 bases between the germline ends. The length of the CDR3 is 15 residues. Germline assignment: CDR1 MNHEY and CDR2 SVGAGI. In DNA form, the CDR3 reads TGTGCCAGCAGTCCGACACAACAGGGGAGGAGGACCCAGTACTTC. Its translation: CASSPTQQGRRTQYF.

V and J are TRBV2 and TRBJ1-2; maybe TRBD1 (5 bases). The CDR3 loop spans 13 amino acids. Germline V lookup: CDR1 SNHLY, CDR2 FYNNEI. Between the trimmed V and J ends, which lost 1 base and 8 bases, there was a span of 11 bases. The CDR3 region has the DNA TGTGCCAGCAGTGAAGGGGGCAGCGGGGGCTACACCTTC. Its translation is CASSEGGSGGYTF.